This T cell receptor (beta chain) was retrieved from a study of blood T cell repertoires in COVID-19. Overall study: Acute and convalescent COVID-19 samples came from the United States, Italy and Spain.

Measured with immunoSEQ multiplex PCR; TCRdb has only the in-frame clones, and not every one. The sample includes about 360,000 clones, about 88% of them seen just once. Germline V gene lookup returns CDR1 MNHEY and CDR2 SVGEGT. The CDR3 consists of 16 residues. V dropped 2 bases and J dropped 4; count of bases not matched to a gene: 8. Sequencing was carried out using peripheral blood. The receptor comes from a woman aged 60-75 years with COVID-19, enrolled during active disease. This chain joins TRBV6-2 or TRBV6-3 and TRBJ1-1; 9 positions match TRBD1. DNA of the CDR3: TGTGCCAGCAGTTACCGGACAGGGGAGACGGGCACTGAAGCTTTCTTT. Its translation is CASSYRTGETGTEAFF.